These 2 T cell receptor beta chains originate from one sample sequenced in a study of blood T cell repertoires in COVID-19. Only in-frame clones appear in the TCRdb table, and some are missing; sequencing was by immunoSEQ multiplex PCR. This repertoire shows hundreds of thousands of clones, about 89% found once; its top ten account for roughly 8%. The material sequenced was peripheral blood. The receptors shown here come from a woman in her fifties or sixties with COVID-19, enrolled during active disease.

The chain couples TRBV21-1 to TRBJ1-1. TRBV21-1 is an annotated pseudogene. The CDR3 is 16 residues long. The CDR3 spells CASSKAPVGEVTEAFF. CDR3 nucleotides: TGTGCCAGCAGCAAAGCCCCGGTAGGGGAGGTGACTGAAGCTTTCTTT.

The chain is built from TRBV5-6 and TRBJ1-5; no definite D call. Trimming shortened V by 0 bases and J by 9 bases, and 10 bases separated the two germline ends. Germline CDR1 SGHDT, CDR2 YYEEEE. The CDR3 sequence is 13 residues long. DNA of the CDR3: TGTGCCAGCAGCTTGGAGATGGCTGGGCCCCAGCATTTT. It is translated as CASSLEMAGPQHF.